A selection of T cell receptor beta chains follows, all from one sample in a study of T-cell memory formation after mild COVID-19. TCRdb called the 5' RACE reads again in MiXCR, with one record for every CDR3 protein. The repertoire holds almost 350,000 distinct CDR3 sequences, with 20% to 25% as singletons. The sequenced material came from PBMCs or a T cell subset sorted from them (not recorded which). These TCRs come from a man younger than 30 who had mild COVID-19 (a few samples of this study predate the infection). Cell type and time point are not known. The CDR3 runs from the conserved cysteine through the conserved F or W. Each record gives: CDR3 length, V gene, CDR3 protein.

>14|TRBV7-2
CASSLGLAGVQDYF
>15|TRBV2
CASSRLGQGQETQYF
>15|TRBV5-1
CASSPGGATNEKLFF
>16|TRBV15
CATSRDPAAMNTEAFF
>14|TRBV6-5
CASSYSSGQATQYF
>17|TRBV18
CASSPQADWASTDTQYF
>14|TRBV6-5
CASRAPGTGDTQYF
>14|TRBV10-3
CAISDGRGGNEQFF
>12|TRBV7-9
CATSPTYNEQFF
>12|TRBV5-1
CASSQDKVGYTF
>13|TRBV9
CASSVDSHYGYTF
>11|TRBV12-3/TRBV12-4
CASLYGDIEFF
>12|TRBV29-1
CSVEGGLNEQFF
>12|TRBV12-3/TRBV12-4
CASNDRGIGYTF
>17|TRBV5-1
CASSPGLAGGPAETQYF
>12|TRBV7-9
CASSSSDQPQHF
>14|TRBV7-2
CASSSPINTGELFF
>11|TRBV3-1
CASSQTNEQYF
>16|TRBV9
CASSVAEWNGQETQYF
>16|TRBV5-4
CASSYPNGGARNTIYF
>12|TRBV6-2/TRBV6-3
CASSYSPHVLTF
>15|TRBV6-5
CASNPGIPLGSPLHF
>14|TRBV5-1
CASRTQGTNEKLFF
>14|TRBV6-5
CASHPTGLKNIQYF
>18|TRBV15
CATLDTGLAGGGADTQYF
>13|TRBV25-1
CASRRGPNEKLFF
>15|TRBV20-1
CSARDSSDVYNEQFF
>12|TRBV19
CASSGTGPGYTF
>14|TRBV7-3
CASSPTGFGLGYTF
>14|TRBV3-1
CASSPRWENTEAFF
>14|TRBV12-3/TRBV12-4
CASSEQGLENTIYF
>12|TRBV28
CASFSPLIEAFF
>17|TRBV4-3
CASSPPTSGRDTGELFF
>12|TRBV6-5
CASSSINSPLHF
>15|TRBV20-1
CSVKRGVPNTGELFF
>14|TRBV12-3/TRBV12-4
CASSPRGLDSEQYF
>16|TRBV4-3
CASSQDQKGASEKLFF
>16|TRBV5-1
CASSFRGGLNTGELFF
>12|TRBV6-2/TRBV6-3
CASSYIVDTQYF
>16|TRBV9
CASSVEPGQGAYEQYF
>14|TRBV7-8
CASSFSDGFYEQYF
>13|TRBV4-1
CASSLSQGNEQYF
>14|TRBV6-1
CASRTELRNQPQHF
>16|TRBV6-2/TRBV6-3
CASSYWQRVRDQPQHF